This record covers a single T cell receptor (beta chain). This sample stems from a study of blood T cell repertoires in COVID-19. Study in general: Material from acute and convalescent COVID-19 was sourced from the United States, Italy and Spain. PBMCs, B-cell-depleted T cells, or T cells were the source of the cDNA or gDNA that made up the material.

In the original workflow: Amplification from reference gene primers served as the basis for estimated nucleated cell counts. Produced via immunoSEQ multiplex PCR; TCRdb's table is partial and in-frame only. V, J and clone size derive from that table, while D and trimming were established from the DNA sequence. The sample comprises about 350,000 clones, roughly 90% of which are singletons, and roughly 4% rests with the top ten. Those enrolled in Seattle joined during active infection and were followed longitudinally afterward. The TCR comes from an older woman with COVID-19, enrolled during active disease. Sequenced input: peripheral blood.

The DNA of the CDR3 is TGTGCCAGCAGCCAGATTCCCGGGACAGGAGGTGGGGCCAACGTCCTGACTTTC. Its translation: CASSQIPGTGGGANVLTF. J is TRBJ2-6 and V is TRBV14; 8 positions agree with TRBD1. The CDR3 is 18 residues long. J was trimmed by 3 bases and V by 3 bases; bases with no gene match: 10. In germline, CDR1 is SGHDN, CDR2 FVKESK.